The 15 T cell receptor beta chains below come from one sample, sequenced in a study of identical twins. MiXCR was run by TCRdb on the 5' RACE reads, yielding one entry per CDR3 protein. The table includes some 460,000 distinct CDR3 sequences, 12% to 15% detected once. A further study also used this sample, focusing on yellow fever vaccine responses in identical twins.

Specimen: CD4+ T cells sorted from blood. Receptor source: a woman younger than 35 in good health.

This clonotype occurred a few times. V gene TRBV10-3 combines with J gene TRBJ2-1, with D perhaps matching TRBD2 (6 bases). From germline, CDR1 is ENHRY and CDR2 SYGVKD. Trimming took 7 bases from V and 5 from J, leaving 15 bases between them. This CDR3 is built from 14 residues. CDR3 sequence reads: CAINSDSGNNEQFF. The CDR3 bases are TGTGCCATCAATTCGGATAGCGGAAACAATGAGCAGTTCTTC.

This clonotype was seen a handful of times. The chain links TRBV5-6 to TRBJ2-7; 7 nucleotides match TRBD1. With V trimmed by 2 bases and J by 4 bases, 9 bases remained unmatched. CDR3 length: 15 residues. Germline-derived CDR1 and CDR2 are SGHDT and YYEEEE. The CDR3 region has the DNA TGTGCCAGCAGCTTTTCCGGGACAGCTTATTACGAGCAGTACTTC. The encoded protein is CASSFSGTAYYEQYF.

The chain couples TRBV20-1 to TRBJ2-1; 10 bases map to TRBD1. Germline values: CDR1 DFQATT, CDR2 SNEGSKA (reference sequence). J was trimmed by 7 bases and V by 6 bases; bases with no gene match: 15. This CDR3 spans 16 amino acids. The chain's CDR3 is CSAPKGRDRGGNEQFF. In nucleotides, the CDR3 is TGCAGTGCCCCCAAAGGGAGGGACAGGGGAGGGAATGAGCAGTTCTTC.

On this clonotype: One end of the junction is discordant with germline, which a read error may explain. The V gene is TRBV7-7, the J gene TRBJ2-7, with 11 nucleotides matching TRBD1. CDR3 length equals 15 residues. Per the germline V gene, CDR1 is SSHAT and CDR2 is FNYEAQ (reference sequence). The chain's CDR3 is CASSPGQGAMNEQYF. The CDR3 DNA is TGTGCTAGCAGCCCCGGACAGGGGGCGATGAACGAGCAGTACTTC.

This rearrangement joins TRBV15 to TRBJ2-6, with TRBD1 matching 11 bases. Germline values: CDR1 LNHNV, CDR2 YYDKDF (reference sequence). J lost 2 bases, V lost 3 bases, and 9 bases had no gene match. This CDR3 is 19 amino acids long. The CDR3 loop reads CATSSPNGTGGAGANVLTF. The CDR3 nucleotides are TGTGCCACCAGCAGCCCCAACGGGACAGGGGGAGCTGGGGCCAACGTCCTGACTTTC.

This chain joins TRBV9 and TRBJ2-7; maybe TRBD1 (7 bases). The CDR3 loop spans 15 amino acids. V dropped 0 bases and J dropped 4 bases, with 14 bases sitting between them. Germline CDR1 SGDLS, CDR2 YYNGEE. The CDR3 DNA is TGTGCCAGCAGCGTAGATGGAGGGGGCGCATACGAGCAGTACTTC. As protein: CASSVDGGGAYEQYF.

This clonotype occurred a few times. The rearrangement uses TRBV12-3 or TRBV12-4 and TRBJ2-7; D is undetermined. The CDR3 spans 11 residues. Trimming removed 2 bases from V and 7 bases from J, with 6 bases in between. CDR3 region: CASSLSPEQYF. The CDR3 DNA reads TGTGCCAGCAGTTTATCTCCGGAGCAGTACTTC.

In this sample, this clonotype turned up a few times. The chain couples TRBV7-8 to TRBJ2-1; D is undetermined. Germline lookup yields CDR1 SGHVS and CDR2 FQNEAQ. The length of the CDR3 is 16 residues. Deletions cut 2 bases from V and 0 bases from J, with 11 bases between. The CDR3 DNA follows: TGTGCCAGCAGCTTACAATGGAGACCCTCCTACAATGAGCAGTTCTTC. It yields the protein CASSLQWRPSYNEQFF.

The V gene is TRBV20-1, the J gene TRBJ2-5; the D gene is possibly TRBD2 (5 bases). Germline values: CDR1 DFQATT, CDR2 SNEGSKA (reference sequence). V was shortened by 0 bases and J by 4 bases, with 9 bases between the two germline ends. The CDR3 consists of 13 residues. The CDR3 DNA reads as TGCAGTGCTAGAGATGAGGGTGGAGAGACCCAGTACTTC. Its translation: CSARDEGGETQYF.

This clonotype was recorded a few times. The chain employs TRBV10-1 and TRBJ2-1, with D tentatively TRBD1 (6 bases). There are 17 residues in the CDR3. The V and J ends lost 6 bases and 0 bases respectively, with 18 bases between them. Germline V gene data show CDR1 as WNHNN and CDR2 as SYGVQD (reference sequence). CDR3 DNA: TGCGCCAGCAGCTTGACGACAGGCCCAATCTCCTACAATGAGCAGTTCTTC. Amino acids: CASSLTTGPISYNEQFF.

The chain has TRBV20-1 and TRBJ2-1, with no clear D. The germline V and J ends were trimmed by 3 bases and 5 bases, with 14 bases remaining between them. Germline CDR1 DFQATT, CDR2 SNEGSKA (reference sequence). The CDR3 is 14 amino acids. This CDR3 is CSASALTDNNEQFF. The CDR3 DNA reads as TGCAGTGCTAGCGCATTGACGGATAACAATGAGCAGTTCTTC.

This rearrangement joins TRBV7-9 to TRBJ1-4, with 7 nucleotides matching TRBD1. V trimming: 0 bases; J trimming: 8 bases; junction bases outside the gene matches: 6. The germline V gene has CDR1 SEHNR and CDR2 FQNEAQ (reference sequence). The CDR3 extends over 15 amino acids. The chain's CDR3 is CASSLAGGGREKLFF. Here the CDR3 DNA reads TGTGCCAGCAGCTTAGCGGGAGGGGGCCGGGAAAAACTGTTTTTT.

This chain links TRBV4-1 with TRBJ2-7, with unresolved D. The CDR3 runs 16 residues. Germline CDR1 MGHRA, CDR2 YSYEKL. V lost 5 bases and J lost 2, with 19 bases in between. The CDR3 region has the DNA TGCGCCAGCAGCAAGAAAGCCGCGGACCGCCCCTACGAGCAGTACTTC. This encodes CASSKKAADRPYEQYF.

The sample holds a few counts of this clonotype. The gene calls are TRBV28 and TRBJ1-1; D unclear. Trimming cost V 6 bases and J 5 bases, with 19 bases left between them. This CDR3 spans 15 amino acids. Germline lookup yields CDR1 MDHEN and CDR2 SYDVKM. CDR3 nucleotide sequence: TGTGCCAGCAGGCCTGCTAGCGCAGATGCTACTGAAGCTTTCTTT. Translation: CASRPASADATEAFF.

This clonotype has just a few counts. CDR3 amino acids: CATSSGGSSYEQYF. The CDR3 DNA reads as TGTGCCACCAGTAGCGGGGGTAGCTCCTACGAGCAGTACTTC. The chain joins TRBV15 to TRBJ2-7; 9 positions agree with TRBD2. V lost 6 bases, J lost 0 bases, and 3 bases stayed unmatched. CDR1 and CDR2 from the germline V gene are LNHNV and YYDKDF (reference sequence). The CDR3 runs to 14 residues. The full variable domain, with the rest looked up from reference TRBV15 and TRBJ2-7, is DAMVIQNPRYQVTQFGKPVTLSCSQTLNHNVMYWYQQKSSQAPKLLFHYYDKDFNNEADTPDNFQSRRPNTSFCFLDIRSPGLGDTAMYLCATSSGGSSYEQYFGPGTRLTVT.